The clone carrying this TCR beta chain was picked up one time. The V end lost 4 bases, the J end lost 1 base, and 10 bases lay between the germline ends. The CDR3 is 14 residues long. Germline CDR1 and CDR2: MNHNY and SVGAGI (reference sequence). Assay: immunoSEQ multiplex PCR; the TCRdb copy retains only in-frame clones and omits some. The table lists roughly 200,000 clones, about four fifths of them singletons, with roughly 8.8% in the top ten. The source of the sample is a study of blood T cell repertoires in COVID-19. Study-wide context: Both acute and convalescent COVID-19 samples were obtained from the United States, Italy and Spain.

The V and J genes are TRBV6-6 and TRBJ1-1, with a weak D call TRBD1 (5 bases). Sequencing was carried out using peripheral blood. The source of this sequence is a man in his forties with active or convalescent COVID-19. CDR3 sequence: CASSSSTANTEAFF. The CDR3 DNA reads TGTGCCAGCAGTTCCTCGACAGCGAACACTGAAGCTTTCTTT.